The clone carrying this T cell receptor beta chain was detected only a few times. Its cognate antigen is unknown. The record originates from a study of beta chain features in type 1 diabetes. General observations from the study: For Type 1 diabetes patients, all four CD4+ subsets carried TCRB CDR3s that were moderately but significantly shorter.

Central memory, naive, regulatory and stem cell-like memory CD4+ cells were sorted by CD45RO/CCR7/CD25/CD127/CD95/CD27. cDNA synthesis used the whole RNA isolate, giving expressed TCRB sequences. The repertoire was sequenced with immunoSEQ multiplex PCR; TCRdb's copy has only in-frame clones and lacks some. This table has around 250,000 clones, roughly 22% appearing once. There are 12 residues in the CDR3. Germline lookup yields CDR1 SGHNT and CDR2 YYREEE (reference sequence). V was clipped by 4 bases and J by 3 bases, with 8 bases between them. Sequences were obtained from naive CD4+ T cells from blood. The chain couples TRBV5-4 to TRBJ2-7, with D possibly being TRBD2 (5 bases). The source of this sequence is a woman in her forties with type 1 diabetes. The CDR3 is CASSHRDYEQYF. CDR3 sequence (DNA): TGTGCCAGCAGCCACCGGGACTACGAGCAGTACTTC.